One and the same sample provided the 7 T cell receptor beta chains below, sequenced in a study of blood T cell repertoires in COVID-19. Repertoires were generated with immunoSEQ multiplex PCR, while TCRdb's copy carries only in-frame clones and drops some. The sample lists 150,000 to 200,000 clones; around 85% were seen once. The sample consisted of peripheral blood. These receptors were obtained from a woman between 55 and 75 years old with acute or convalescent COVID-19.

This chain's CDR3 is CASNPDRQSPYGYTF. In DNA, the CDR3 is TGTGCCAGTAACCCAGACAGACAGTCTCCCTATGGCTACACCTTC. The chain employs TRBV19 and TRBJ1-2; D perhaps matches TRBD1 (5 bases). V lost 7 bases to trimming and J lost 4 bases, with 19 bases between them. The CDR3 has 15 amino acids. The germline CDR1 and CDR2 sequences are LNHDA and SQIVND (reference sequence).

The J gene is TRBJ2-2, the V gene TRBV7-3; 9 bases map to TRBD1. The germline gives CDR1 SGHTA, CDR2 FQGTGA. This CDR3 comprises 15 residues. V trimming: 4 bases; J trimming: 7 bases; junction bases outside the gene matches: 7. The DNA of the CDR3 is TGTGCCAGCAGCTCCGACAGGGGGAGGGGCGGGGAGCTGTTTTTT. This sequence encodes CASSSDRGRGGELFF. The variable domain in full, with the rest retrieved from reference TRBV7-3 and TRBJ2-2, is GAGVSQTPSNKVTEKGKYVELRCDPISGHTALYWYRQSLGQGPEFLIYFQGTGAADDSGLPNDRFFAVRPEGSVSTLKIQRTERGDSAVYLCASSSDRGRGGELFFGEGSRLTVL.

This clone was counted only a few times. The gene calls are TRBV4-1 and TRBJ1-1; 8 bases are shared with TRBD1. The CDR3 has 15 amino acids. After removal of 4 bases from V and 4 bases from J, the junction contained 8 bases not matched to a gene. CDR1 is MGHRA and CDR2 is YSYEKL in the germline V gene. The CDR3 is CASSRDGQGTTEAFF. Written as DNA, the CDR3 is TGCGCCAGCAGCCGCGACGGACAGGGAACCACTGAAGCTTTCTTT.

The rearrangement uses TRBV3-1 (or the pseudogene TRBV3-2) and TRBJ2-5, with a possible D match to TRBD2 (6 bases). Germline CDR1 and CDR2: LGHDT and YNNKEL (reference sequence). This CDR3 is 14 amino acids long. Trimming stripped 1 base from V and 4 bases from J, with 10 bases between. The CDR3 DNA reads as TGTGCCAGCAGCCAAGGGCTGCGGGGAGAGACCCAGTACTTC. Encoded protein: CASSQGLRGETQYF.

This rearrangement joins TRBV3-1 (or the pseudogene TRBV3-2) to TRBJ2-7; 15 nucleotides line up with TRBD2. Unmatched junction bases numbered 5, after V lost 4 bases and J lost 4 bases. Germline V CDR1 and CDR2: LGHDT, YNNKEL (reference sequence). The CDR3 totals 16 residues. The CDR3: CASSPGLAGGTYEQYF. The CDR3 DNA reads TGTGCCAGCAGCCCGGGACTAGCGGGAGGTACGTACGAGCAGTACTTC.

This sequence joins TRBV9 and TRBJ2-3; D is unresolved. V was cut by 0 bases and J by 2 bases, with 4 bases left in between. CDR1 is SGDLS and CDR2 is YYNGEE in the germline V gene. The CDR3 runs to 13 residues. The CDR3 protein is CASSVELTDTQYF. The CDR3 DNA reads TGTGCCAGCAGCGTAGAACTCACAGATACGCAGTATTTT.

For the CDR3, the DNA is TGTGCCAGCAGTTTATATAGCGGGAGTCCCCACGAGCAGTACTTC. Its protein is CASSLYSGSPHEQYF. V gene TRBV28 combines with J gene TRBJ2-7, with 9 nucleotides matching TRBD2. V lost 1 base and J lost 5; bases outside the gene matches: 6. Germline V gene sequence: CDR1 MDHEN, CDR2 SYDVKM. This CDR3 is built from 15 residues.